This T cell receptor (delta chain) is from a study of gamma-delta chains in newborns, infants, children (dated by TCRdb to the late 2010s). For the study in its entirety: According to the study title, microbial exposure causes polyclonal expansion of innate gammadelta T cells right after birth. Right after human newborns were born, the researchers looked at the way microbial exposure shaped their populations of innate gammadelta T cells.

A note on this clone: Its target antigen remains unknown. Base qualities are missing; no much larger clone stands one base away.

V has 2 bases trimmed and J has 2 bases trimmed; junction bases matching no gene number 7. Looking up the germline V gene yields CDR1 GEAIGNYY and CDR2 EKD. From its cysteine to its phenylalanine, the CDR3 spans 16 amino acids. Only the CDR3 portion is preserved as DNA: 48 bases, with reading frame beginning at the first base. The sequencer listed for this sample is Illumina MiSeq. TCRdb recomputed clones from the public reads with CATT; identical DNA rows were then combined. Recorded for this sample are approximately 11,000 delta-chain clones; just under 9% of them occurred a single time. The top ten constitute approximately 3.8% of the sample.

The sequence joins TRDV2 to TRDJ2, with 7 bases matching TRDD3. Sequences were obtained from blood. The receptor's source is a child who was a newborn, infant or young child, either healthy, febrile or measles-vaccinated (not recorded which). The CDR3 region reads CACDMLGATLTAQLFF. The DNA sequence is TGTGCCTGTGACATGCTGGGGGCCACCTTGACAGCACAACTCTTCTTT.